Presented here are 2 T cell receptor beta chains from one specimen sequenced in a study of follicular helper T cells after annual influenza vaccination. Clones were sequenced by immunoSEQ multiplex PCR, and TCRdb holds only the in-frame ones, with some missing. In the table there are over 8,000 clones, around four fifths of which are singletons. Regarding time point: 2014-2015 season, pre-vaccination. Here the sequenced sample was CXCR5+ CD38- circulating T follicular helper cells from blood, taken on the day of influenza vaccination. Subset here: circulating Tfh, non-naive CD4+CXCR5+PD-1+ (ICOS+CD38+ or ICOS-CD38-). Receptors were obtained from an adult who received the influenza vaccine.

This chain uses TRBV5-1 with TRBJ2-1; a possible D gene is TRBD2 (5 bases). Trimming took 1 base from V and 5 from J, leaving 19 bases between them. The CDR3 is made up of 17 amino acids. Germline V lookup: CDR1 SGHRS, CDR2 YFSETQ. The CDR3 here is CASSLMAGSGIHNEQFF. In nucleotides, the CDR3 is TGCGCCAGCAGCTTGATGGCTGGGTCGGGAATACACAATGAGCAGTTCTTC.

The rearrangement uses TRBV5-1 and TRBJ2-7; D unclear. V was cut by 0 bases and J by 4 bases, with 11 bases left in between. CDR3 size: 14 residues. Germline CDR1 SGHRS, CDR2 YFSETQ. The CDR3 DNA reads as TGCGCCAGCAGCTTGGGGGCTGGTTCGTACGAGCAGTACTTC. Its translation is CASSLGAGSYEQYF. The entire variable domain, with the rest obtained from reference TRBV5-1 and TRBJ2-7, is as follows: KAGVTQTPRYLIKTRGQQVTLSCSPISGHRSVSWYQQTPGQGLQFLFEYFSETQRNKGNFPGRFSGRQFSNSRSEMNVSTLELGDSALYLCASSLGAGSYEQYFGPGTRLTVT.